This T cell receptor beta chain was profiled in a study of T cells in Graves' hyperthyroidism and ophthalmopathy. Across the whole study: Once the initial diagnosis was made, peripheral blood was obtained before any treatment.

Amplified regions were TCR beta CDR3 sequences from RNA transcripts. Primed by the HTBI set, a first-round RT-PCR was run on the TCR CDR3. TCRdb independently ran MiXCR on the multiplex PCR reads; one entry per CDR3 protein. Of around 350,000 distinct CDR3 sequences listed, roughly 15% are singletons. This clonotype appeared many times. Trimming took 5 bases from V and 2 from J, leaving 16 bases between them. CDR3 length equals 16 residues. Germline-derived CDR1 and CDR2 are SGHNT and YENEEA. This clonotype originated in a woman aged 30 to 39 with Graves' ophthalmopathy. Sequenced: blood. The rearrangement joins TRBV11-3 to TRBJ2-1; the D gene is possibly TRBD1 (5 bases). Written as DNA, the CDR3 is TGTGCCAGCAGCCCCACTTACCCAGGGCCCTACAATGAGCAGTTCTTC. Translated, it gives CASSPTYPGPYNEQFF.